The T cell receptor beta chain described here comes from a study of T cells in Graves' hyperthyroidism and ophthalmopathy. Across the study: Staff took peripheral blood when the initial diagnosis was made, before any treatment began.

Researchers took RNA transcripts and amplified the TCR beta CDR3 regions from them. The HTBI primer set was used in a first-round RT-PCR of the TCR CDR3. In TCRdb, the multiplex PCR reads were re-called with MiXCR into one record per CDR3 protein. The table includes around 530,000 distinct CDR3 sequences, roughly 15% detected once. There are 15 residues in the CDR3. V gave up 1 base and J gave up 4 bases, with 10 bases separating them. Germline lookup yields CDR1 LGHNA and CDR2 YSLEER. About this clonotype itself: The antigen is unknown.

Whole-study findings and limits: Model output signaled ophthalmopathy a median around 5.9 months ahead of onset. From stable hyperthyroidism, ophthalmopathy was set apart by a 13 V-J model.

The chain recombines TRBV4-3 with TRBJ2-2; no reliable D call. The sample was blood. The sequence was collected from a woman under 30 with Graves' ophthalmopathy. CDR3 in DNA: TGCGCCAGCAGCCAAGTCGGCGTTAGCACCGGGGAGCTGTTTTTT. This translates into CASSQVGVSTGELFF.